Listed below are T cell receptor beta chains from one sample, sequenced in a study of shared clonotypes between healthy human individuals. Data came from immunoSEQ multiplex PCR; TCRdb stores just in-frame clones and leaves some out. This table has roughly 720,000 clones, about nine tenths appearing once. The specimen sequenced was memory CD8+ T cells from PBMCs. These receptors were collected from a man between 18 and 29 years old in good health. Some clones in this sample may be carry-over from other donors' samples. Each CDR3 is given with its conserved first and last residue. Each record gives: V gene, D gene, clone size, J gene, CDR3 DNA, CDR3 protein. D genes are given only for firm matches. The size of a clone is reported for some rows only, either as once, few or many, or as a class for expanded clones.

>TRBV11-2|-|-|TRBJ2-1
TGTGCCAGCAGCACCCGGACAGGTCGGGAGAACAATGAGCAGTTCTTC
CASSTRTGRENNEQFF
>TRBV29-1|TRBD2|-|TRBJ2-7
TGCAGCGTTGAGGGTCTAGCGGCCTACGAGCAGTACTTC
CSVEGLAAYEQYF
>TRBV6-5|TRBD2|-|TRBJ2-1
TGTGCCAGCAGTTCCCGACTAGCGGACTCCTACAATGAGCAGTTCTTC
CASSSRLADSYNEQFF
>TRBV6-6|TRBD2|-|TRBJ2-7
TGTGCCAGCAGTTACTCGGCGGGAGGGGGTCCTATCGAGCAGTACTTC
CASSYSAGGGPIEQYF
>TRBV4-3|TRBD1|once|TRBJ2-1
TGCGCCAGCAGCCTGGGACAGGGGAGCGGTGAGCAGTTCTTC
CASSLGQGSGEQFF
>TRBV10-3|TRBD2|-|TRBJ2-7
TGTGCCATCATGGGGGGGAACGAGCAGTACTTC
CAIMGGNEQYF
>TRBV7-9|-|-|TRBJ2-5
TGTGCCAGCAGCTTAGTTCGGACTCCGTTCCAAGAGACCCAGTACTTC
CASSLVRTPFQETQYF
>TRBV6-1|-|few|TRBJ1-1
TGTGCCAGCAGTGGACCGGGATTGAACACTGAAGCTTTCTTT
CASSGPGLNTEAFF
>TRBV27|-|-|TRBJ2-2
TGTGCCAGCACTTCCTGGGACAAATCGAACACCGGGGAGCTGTTTTTT
CASTSWDKSNTGELFF
>TRBV13|-|-|TRBJ2-7
TGTGCCAGCAGCTTGGGGACCGAGGGTAGCCACGAGCAGTACTTC
CASSLGTEGSHEQYF
>TRBV20-1|-|few|TRBJ1-5
TGCAGTGCGAGAAGCAATCAGCCCCAGCATTTT
CSARSNQPQHF
>TRBV9|TRBD2|-|TRBJ2-3
TGTGCCAGCAGCGTATCTGGGGGAGGGCGTTCAGATACGCAGTATTTT
CASSVSGGGRSDTQYF
>TRBV6-1|TRBD2|-|TRBJ2-5
TGTGCCAGCAGTGAAGGCGGGGGGACATTAGAGACCCAGTACTTC
CASSEGGGTLETQYF
>TRBV7-6|-|-|TRBJ2-7
TGTGCCAGCAGCTTAGGTCGGGGGATGGAGCAGTACTTC
CASSLGRGMEQYF
>TRBV4-3|TRBD1|-|TRBJ1-1
TGCGCCAGCAGCCAAGGACAGGGGGGAAACACTGAAGCTTTCTTT
CASSQGQGGNTEAFF
>TRBV11-2|-|-|TRBJ2-7
TGTGCCAGCAGCTCAGACAGCTCCTACGAGCAGTACTTC
CASSSDSSYEQYF
>TRBV2|TRBD2|-|TRBJ2-1
TGTGCCCTCTACAAGAGGGAGGGAAATGAGCAGTTCTTC
CALYKREGNEQFF
>TRBV29-1|-|-|TRBJ1-2
TGCAGCGTAATTGGATCCTATGGCTACACCTTC
CSVIGSYGYTF
>TRBV7-9|-|-|TRBJ1-1
TGTGCCAGCAGCCTCGGGCAGGCTGAAGCTTTCTTT
CASSLGQAEAFF
>TRBV19|-|-|TRBJ2-7
TGTGCCAGTAGTATGGCAGCCTCCTACGAGCAGTACTTC
CASSMAASYEQYF